Below are 30 T cell receptor beta chains sequenced from a single sample in a study of T-cell reconstitution after alpha-beta-depleted transplantation in children (dated by TCRdb to the mid-2010s). Libraries were made using PCR. Sequenced on an Illumina HiSeq 2500. Molecular barcoding was employed in the preparation of TCR libraries, with unique molecular identifiers being used to normalize TCRbeta repertoire quantification. Clones were called with MiXCR by TCRdb after fastp trimmed the public reads at Q25, and only in-frame beta chains were retained. Rows are combined by CDR3 protein, so each entry shows the most common genes and DNA. Across this sample there are about 340,000 distinct CDR3 sequences, with 10% to 15% seen only once. Around 4% of the sample rests with the top ten. The input for sequencing was PBMCs, taken from the stem cell graft. Receptor source: a human donor who donated a stem cell graft to a child with Fanconi anemia.

This clonotype was seen a few times. The rearrangement links TRBV2 to TRBJ2-4; possibly TRBD1 for D (5 bases). The CDR3 has 15 residues. Germline V gene data show CDR1 as SNHLY and CDR2 as FYNNEI. The V gene lost 8 bases and the J gene lost 2 bases, with 16 bases spanning the gap. CDR3 region: CASGDGHLSKNIQYF. The CDR3 DNA sequence: TGTGCCAGCGGGGATGGACACCTATCCAAAAACATTCAGTACTTC.

This clonotype was detected only a few times. This rearrangement joins TRBV5-5 to TRBJ2-1; D gene ambiguous. Per the germline V gene, CDR1 is SGHKS and CDR2 is YYEKEE (reference sequence). The CDR3 covers 12 residues. Trimming removed 2 bases from V and 9 bases from J, with 9 bases in between. CDR3 bases: TGTGCCAGCAGCTTCGTTCTGGGTGAGCAGTTCTTC. Its translation is CASSFVLGEQFF.

A few counts support this clonotype. The rearrangement links TRBV14 to TRBJ2-3; D may correspond to TRBD1 or TRBD2 (6 bases each). Germline-derived CDR1 and CDR2 are SGHDN and FVKESK. Between the trimmed V and J ends, which lost 4 bases and 1 base, there was a span of 12 bases. The CDR3 length is 15 residues. DNA for the CDR3: TGTGCCAGCAGCCCCGGGGGCTGGGGCACAGATACGCAGTATTTT. It is translated as CASSPGGWGTDTQYF.

The chain has TRBV29-1 and TRBJ2-2, with D unresolved. This CDR3 is built from 13 residues. Trimming removed 2 bases from V and 7 bases from J, with 11 bases in between. Germline lookup yields CDR1 SQVTM and CDR2 ANQGSEA. CDR3 coding DNA: TGCAGCGTTGAAATAACCTTGGACGGGGAGCTGTTTTTT. Its translation: CSVEITLDGELFF.

The rearrangement joins TRBV7-9 to TRBJ1-4; 8 bases are shared with TRBD1. After removal of 2 bases from V and 7 bases from J, the junction contained 6 bases not matched to a gene. This CDR3 region has 15 residues. Germline lookup yields CDR1 SEHNR and CDR2 FQNEAQ (reference sequence). This CDR3 is CASSLWTGLTEKLFF. CDR3 sequence (DNA): TGTGCCAGCAGCTTATGGACAGGGCTTACTGAAAAACTGTTTTTT.

This clonotype was seen many times. The chain employs TRBV27 and TRBJ2-2; D unclear. This CDR3 comprises 12 residues. In germline, CDR1 is MNHEY, CDR2 SMNVEV (reference sequence). V lost 4 bases and J 8 bases, leaving 8 bases between the germline ends. CDR3 nucleotides: TGTGCCAGCAGTTCCCACTTGGGGGAGCTGTTTTTT. Its protein product is CASSSHLGELFF.

This clonotype was seen only a few times. The chain uses TRBV5-1 and TRBJ2-5, with D possibly being TRBD2 (5 bases). The V gene's germline CDR1 is SGHRS and CDR2 YFSETQ. V lost 2 bases, J lost 5 bases, and 13 bases lay in between. The CDR3 covers 14 residues. The DNA of the CDR3 is TGCGCCAGCAGCTTAGCGCAGAGGGTCGAGACCCAGTACTTC. Protein product: CASSLAQRVETQYF.

This clonotype was seen at least ten times. The chain employs TRBV12-3 or TRBV12-4 and TRBJ2-3; unclear D gene. V lost 3 bases and J lost 1, with 8 bases in between. This CDR3 contains 14 residues. CDR3 nucleotides: TGTGCCAGCAGTTTCGCAGGAGGCACAGATACGCAGTATTTT. Translation gives CASSFAGGTDTQYF.

This clonotype was recorded at least ten times. The chain combines TRBV13 with TRBJ2-5; D is unclear. Germline CDR1 reads PRHDT; CDR2 reads FYEKMQ (reference sequence). Trimming cost V 0 bases and J 2 bases, with 7 bases left between them. The CDR3 is 14 residues long. CDR3 nucleotides: TGTGCCAGCAGCTTAGGGACCCATCAAGAGACCCAGTACTTC. It encodes CASSLGTHQETQYF. Looking up the rest from reference TRBV13 and TRBJ2-5 gives the full variable domain: AAGVIQSPRHLIKEKRETATLKCYPIPRHDTVYWYQQGPGQDPQFLISFYEKMQSDKGSIPDRFSAQQFSDYHSELNMSSLELGDSALYFCASSLGTHQETQYFGPGTRLLVL.

The chain couples TRBV7-9 to TRBJ2-1; D is ambiguous. The CDR3 has 13 residues. CDR1 and CDR2 from the germline V gene are SEHNR and FQNEAQ (reference sequence). Trimming stripped 11 bases from V and 0 bases from J, with 11 bases between. The CDR3 loop is CAGGGRSYNEQFF. The CDR3 DNA follows: TGTGCCGGCGGCGGCCGCTCCTACAATGAGCAGTTCTTC.

This clonotype was counted only a few times. A much more abundant neighbour one base away suggests this may be a read error. The chain uses TRBV10-3 and TRBJ2-3, with D possibly matching TRBD2 (6 bases). Germline loops: CDR1 ENHRY, CDR2 SYGVKD. This CDR3 region has 15 residues. CDR3 bases: TGTGTCATCAGTGAGTCCCCGGACTACTCGAATACGCAGTATTTT. As protein: CVISESPDYSNTQYF.

The chain carries TRBV2 and TRBJ2-2, with 8 bases identical to TRBD1. CDR1 is SNHLY, CDR2 FYNNEI, per germline. The V gene end was trimmed by 9 bases and the J gene end by 2 bases; junction bases not matched to a gene: 2. This CDR3 spans 13 amino acids. The CDR3 nucleotides read TGTGCCAGTCAGGGGGCAAACACCGGGGAGCTGTTTTTT. Amino acids: CASQGANTGELFF.

The table lists this clonotype with many counts. This chain connects TRBV12-3 or TRBV12-4 to TRBJ1-2; no clear D. The CDR3 has 15 amino acids. Trimming shortened V by 6 bases and J by 4 bases, and 18 bases separated the two germline ends. CDR3 loop: CASSSRGLLPYGYTF. Written as DNA, the CDR3 is TGTGCCAGCAGCTCAAGAGGACTCCTACCCTATGGCTACACCTTC.

This clonotype was found many times. V usage is TRBV11-2 and J usage is TRBJ2-5; D remains unclear. The V gene's germline CDR1 is SGHAT and CDR2 FQNNGV. The CDR3 loop spans 15 amino acids. Trimming took off 1 base at V and 2 bases at J, with 11 bases between the two ends. The CDR3 DNA reads TGTGCCAGCAGCTTAGGGGTTCTGAAACAAGAGACCCAGTACTTC. Protein: CASSLGVLKQETQYF.

This chain joins TRBV5-5 and TRBJ2-2, with a weak D call TRBD2 (6 bases). The germline V gene encodes CDR1 SGHKS and CDR2 YYEKEE (reference sequence). Trimming removed 4 bases from V and 4 bases from J, with 20 bases in between. CDR3 length equals 17 residues. This CDR3 is CASSPRRGGATTGELFF. The CDR3 nucleotides are TGTGCCAGCAGCCCCCGGAGGGGCGGGGCAACCACCGGGGAGCTGTTTTTT.

This clonotype was observed many times. This chain links TRBV28 with TRBJ2-1; D remains unclear. V shed 6 bases and J shed 5 bases, with 5 bases lying between them. This CDR3 has 11 amino acids. The germline CDR1 and CDR2 sequences are MDHEN and SYDVKM. This CDR3 reads CASRGDNEQFF. The CDR3 DNA follows: TGTGCCAGCAGAGGAGACAATGAGCAGTTCTTC. The whole variable domain, remainder taken from reference TRBV28 and TRBJ2-1, is DVKVTQSSRYLVKRTGEKVFLECVQDMDHENMFWYRQDPGLGLRLIYFSYDVKMKEKGDIPEGYSVSREKKERFSLILESASTNQTSMYLCASRGDNEQFFGPGTRLTVL.

A few counts support this clonotype. The V gene is TRBV12-3 or TRBV12-4, the J gene TRBJ2-3, with 12 bases fitting TRBD2. CDR3 size: 18 residues. With V trimmed by 4 bases and J by 5 bases, 13 bases remained unmatched. As DNA, the CDR3 is TGTGCCAGCAGTTCCACTAGGACTAGCGGGGTACTCAGAGATACGCAGTATTTT. Its protein product is CASSSTRTSGVLRDTQYF.

V and J are TRBV6-1 and TRBJ2-3; D is ambiguous. The germline V gene encodes CDR1 MNHNS and CDR2 SASEGT. The V end lost 1 base, the J end lost 2 bases, and 19 bases lay between the germline ends. The CDR3 spans 18 residues. The CDR3 region has the DNA TGTGCCAGCAGTGAAGTACCATGGCCGAGAAAGACCACAGATACGCAGTATTTT. Protein product: CASSEVPWPRKTTDTQYF.

V and J are TRBV7-8 and TRBJ2-7; D unresolved. The germline V gene encodes CDR1 SGHVS and CDR2 FQNEAQ. V gave up 1 base and J gave up 4 bases, with 5 bases separating them. This CDR3 region has 12 residues. The CDR3 sequence: CASSLVAYEQYF. In DNA form, the CDR3 reads TGTGCCAGCAGCTTAGTGGCATACGAGCAGTACTTC. The complete variable domain, with remaining parts taken from reference TRBV7-8 and TRBJ2-7, reads GAGVSQSPRYKVAKRGQDVALRCDPISGHVSLFWYQQALGQGPEFLTYFQNEAQLDKSGLPSDRFFAERPEGSVSTLKIQRTQQEDSAVYLCASSLVAYEQYFGPGTRLTVT.

The table lists this clonotype with many counts. V is TRBV7-9 and J is TRBJ2-2, with 7 positions matching TRBD1. CDR1 is SEHNR and CDR2 is FQNEAQ in the germline V gene (reference sequence). V shed 1 base, J shed 1 base, and the junction held 3 bases outside the gene matches. The CDR3 runs to 16 residues. CDR3 loop: CASSLGWTGNTGELFF. In DNA, the CDR3 is TGTGCCAGCAGCTTAGGTTGGACAGGGAACACCGGGGAGCTGTTTTTT.

V is TRBV6-1 and J is TRBJ2-6; no clear D gene. The CDR3 length is 18 residues. V dropped 6 bases and J dropped 0 bases, with 18 bases sitting between them. Germline CDR1 is MNHNS and CDR2 is SASEGT. The CDR3 sequence: CASSPNWFWASGANVLTF. CDR3 in DNA: TGTGCCAGCAGCCCAAATTGGTTTTGGGCCTCTGGGGCCAACGTCCTGACTTTC.

The rearrangement joins TRBV11-2 to TRBJ1-3; D is possibly TRBD1 (5 bases). The V gene lost 5 bases and the J gene lost 2 bases, with 10 bases spanning the gap. Looked up from germline, CDR1 is SGHAT and CDR2 is FQNNGV. This CDR3 spans 14 amino acids. As DNA, the CDR3 is TGTGCCAGCAGCACCAGGGTTACTGGAAACACCATATATTTT. Its translation is CASSTRVTGNTIYF.

This rearrangement joins TRBV20-1 to TRBJ2-7, with 7 bases that match TRBD1. V dropped 5 bases and J dropped 4; count of bases not matched to a gene: 8. The germline V gene has CDR1 DFQATT and CDR2 SNEGSKA (reference sequence). This CDR3 spans 13 amino acids. The CDR3: CSAQDRVGYEQYV. The CDR3, as DNA: TGCAGTGCTCAAGACAGGGTTGGTTACGAGCAGTACGTC.

This clonotype turned up a few times. The chain links TRBV12-3 or TRBV12-4 to TRBJ2-7; TRBD1 might be the D (6 bases). The V end lost 5 bases, the J end lost 3 bases, and 8 bases lay between the germline ends. The length of the CDR3 is 12 residues. CDR3 protein: CASSMTGYEQYF. The CDR3 DNA sequence: TGTGCCAGCAGTATGACAGGCTACGAGCAGTACTTC.

This clonotype showed up just a few times. V usage is TRBV5-1 and J usage is TRBJ1-2; the D gene is possibly TRBD1 (6 bases). V was shortened by 0 bases and J by 6 bases, with 12 bases between the two germline ends. Germline CDR1 and CDR2: SGHRS and YFSETQ. The CDR3 spans 14 residues. The CDR3 DNA reads as TGCGCCAGCAGCTTGGGCGGACAGATGGATGGCTACACCTTC. This gives the protein CASSLGGQMDGYTF.

This clonotype was detected ten times or more. The rearrangement joins TRBV5-4 to TRBJ2-7; D might be TRBD2 (5 bases). V dropped 0 bases and J dropped 0 bases, with 13 bases sitting between them. Germline assignment: CDR1 SGHNT and CDR2 YYREEE (reference sequence). The CDR3 spans 16 residues. The CDR3 region has the DNA TGTGCCAGCAGCTTGGGGAGGCAGGCCCTCTCCTACGAGCAGTACTTC. Translation gives CASSLGRQALSYEQYF.

In this sample, this clonotype turned up many times. The CDR3 reads CASSRNVGPQSYGYTF. The CDR3, as DNA: TGTGCCAGCAGCCGAAATGTGGGCCCGCAGAGCTATGGCTACACCTTC. The V gene is TRBV14, the J gene TRBJ1-2, with unresolved D. The CDR3 length is 16 residues. V was shortened by 4 bases and J by 4 bases, with 19 bases between the two germline ends. CDR1 is SGHDN and CDR2 is FVKESK in the germline V gene.

There are a few counts of this clonotype. Its ends do not fully match the called genes, so a read error is possible. This rearrangement joins TRBV29-1 to TRBJ1-2, with a tentative D call TRBD1 (5 bases). The V gene's germline CDR1 is SQVTM and CDR2 ANQGSEA. CDR3 size: 8 residues. The CDR3 is CSVEDGHF. For the CDR3, the DNA is TGCAGCGTTGAAGATGGACACTTC.

This clonotype was recorded at least ten times. This sequence joins TRBV9 and TRBJ2-7; the D gene is possibly TRBD1 (5 bases). Germline values: CDR1 SGDLS, CDR2 YYNGEE. CDR3 size: 15 residues. V dropped 0 bases and J dropped 4 bases, with 14 bases sitting between them. CDR3 in amino acids: CASSVGPGQEYEQYV. CDR3 in DNA: TGTGCCAGCAGCGTAGGGCCAGGGCAAGAATACGAGCAGTACGTC.

This clonotype came up a few times. Here the CDR3 reads CATTGAGGNEQFF. CDR3 bases: TGTGCCACAACGGGAGCAGGGGGGAATGAGCAGTTCTTC. The chain uses TRBV28 and TRBJ2-1; the D gene is possibly TRBD1 (7 bases). V dropped 10 bases and J dropped 7 bases, with 17 bases sitting between them. This CDR3 is built from 13 residues. Germline V gene sequence: CDR1 MDHEN, CDR2 SYDVKM.